Listed here is a single T cell receptor (beta chain). V lost 0 bases and J 8 bases, leaving 8 bases between the germline ends. The V gene's germline CDR1 is SGDLS and CDR2 YYNGEE. The CDR3 totals 12 residues. TCR beta chains were sequenced at survey level with immunoSEQ. The table came from immunoSEQ multiplex PCR; TCRdb's copy has only in-frame clones and leaves some out. The top ten hold approximately 12% of the sample, which has under 65,000 clones, roughly 93% seen once. This clonotype was obtained from a man aged 40-50 years with rheumatoid arthritis. The source material was PBMCs. This chain connects TRBV9 to TRBJ1-2; D is unclear. CDR3 amino acids: CASSVETGGYTF. The DNA for the CDR3 is TGTGCCAGCAGCGTAGAGACGGGGGGCTACACCTTC.